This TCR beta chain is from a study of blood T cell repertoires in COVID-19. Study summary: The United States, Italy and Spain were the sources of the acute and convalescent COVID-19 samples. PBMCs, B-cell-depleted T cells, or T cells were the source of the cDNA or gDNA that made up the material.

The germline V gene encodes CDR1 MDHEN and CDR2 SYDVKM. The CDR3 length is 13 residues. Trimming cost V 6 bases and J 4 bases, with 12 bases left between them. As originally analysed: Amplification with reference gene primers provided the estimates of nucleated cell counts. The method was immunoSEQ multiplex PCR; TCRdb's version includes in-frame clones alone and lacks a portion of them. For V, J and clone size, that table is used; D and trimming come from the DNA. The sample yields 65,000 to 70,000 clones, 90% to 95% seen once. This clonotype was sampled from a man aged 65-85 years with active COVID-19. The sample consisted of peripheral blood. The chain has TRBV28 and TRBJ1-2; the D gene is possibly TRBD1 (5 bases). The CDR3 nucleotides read TGTGCCAGCAGCCTACGTACAGGCTATGGCTACACCTTC. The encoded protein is CASSLRTGYGYTF.